This T cell receptor (beta chain) was observed in a study of shared clonotypes between healthy human individuals. Findings of the study overall: Represented diversity, genetic and exposure-history alike, was limited by few donors. Naive subsets typically showed greater estimated richness than memory subsets.

At a deep level, the assay was run. Assay used: immunoSEQ multiplex PCR; TCRdb lists only in-frame clones, some missing. The sample includes about 1 million clones, approximately 78% of them seen just once. The CDR3 contains 14 residues. Trimming removed 6 bases from V and 0 bases from J, with 9 bases in between. The germline V gene has CDR1 SNHLY and CDR2 FYNNEI. CD4+ cells were split into CD45RA+ naive and CD45RA-negative memory subsets. This clone was seen many times. Its antigen is still unknown. This chain joins TRBV2 and TRBJ1-5; a weak D match, TRBD1 (5 bases). The sequence derives from a man aged 18 to 29 in good health. Some clones in this sample may be carry-over from other donors' samples. The sequenced sample consisted of memory CD4+ T cells from PBMCs. Subset here: CD45RA-negative fraction. The CDR3 spells CASRVGLSNQPQHF. The CDR3 bases are TGTGCCAGCAGGGTGGGGCTTAGCAATCAGCCCCAGCATTTT.